The following is a T cell receptor (beta chain) sequence with its context. Germline CDR1 and CDR2: MGHDK and SYGVNS. V lost 1 base, J lost 8 bases, and 6 bases stayed unmatched. There are 15 residues in the CDR3. The sample comes from a study of blood T cell repertoires in COVID-19. Study-wide context: COVID-19 samples, acute and convalescent, were from the United States, Italy and Spain.

Data came from immunoSEQ multiplex PCR; TCRdb stores just in-frame clones and leaves some out. The top ten hold about 3% of the sample, which has a few hundred thousand clones, roughly 90% seen once. The sequence came from a woman younger than 45 with active or convalescent COVID-19. The chain employs TRBV25-1 and TRBJ2-1; 9 bases map to TRBD1. Source material: peripheral blood. CDR3 DNA sequence: TGTGCCAGCAGTGAATTTACAGGGGGCGGTTATGAGCAGTTCTTC. As protein: CASSEFTGGGYEQFF.